The clone carrying this T cell receptor (beta chain) was seen just once. In the original processing: Reference gene primer amplification yielded estimated nucleated cell counts. Method: immunoSEQ multiplex PCR; TCRdb's copy keeps in-frame clones and lacks some. The D gene and trimming were derived from the DNA, and the V and J assignments and clone size from that table. The sample consists of about 83,000 clones, 86% of them appearing once. V was shortened by 4 bases and J by 5 bases, with 18 bases between the two germline ends. This CDR3 spans 16 amino acids. In germline, CDR1 is MGHDK, CDR2 SYGVNS. The sample is drawn from a study of blood T cell repertoires in COVID-19. Study summary: From the United States, Italy and Spain came samples of acute and convalescent COVID-19. PBMCs, B-cell-depleted T cells, or T cells provided the cDNA or gDNA that made up the material.

This clonotype was obtained from a man aged 45-60 years with active COVID-19. This chain joins TRBV25-1 and TRBJ2-1; D may be TRBD1 (5 bases). Input material: peripheral blood. In DNA, the CDR3 is TGTGCCAGCAGTGTTACGGTCGGTCGACAGAACAATGAGCAGTTCTTC. Its protein product is CASSVTVGRQNNEQFF.